Listed here are 20 T cell receptor beta chains from one sample, sequenced in a study of early T cells in non-severe SARS-CoV-2 infection. MiXCR, applied by TCRdb to the 5' RACE reads, yields one record per CDR3 protein. There are 90,000 to 120,000 distinct CDR3 sequences in the sample; about an eighth occur only once, and approximately 3.1% lies in the top ten. The material sequenced was whole blood. Every receptor here comes from an adult who was a healthcare worker with PCR-confirmed SARS-CoV-2 infection or an uninfected control (not recorded which).

This clonotype has at least ten counts. The chain joins TRBV6-2 or TRBV6-3 to TRBJ2-1; no clear D gene. This CDR3 region has 14 residues. V was clipped by 7 bases and J by 2 bases, with 12 bases between them. In germline, CDR1 is MNHEY, CDR2 SVGEGT. The CDR3 DNA reads as TGTGCCAGCACGACCTGGGATGCCTACAATGAGCAGTTCTTC. The encoded protein is CASTTWDAYNEQFF.

V gene TRBV7-9 combines with J gene TRBJ2-7; D gene ambiguous. Germline CDR1 reads SEHNR; CDR2 reads FQNEAQ (reference sequence). The CDR3 consists of 14 residues. The ends were cut back, 0 bases at V and 3 bases at J, with 9 bases in the middle. CDR3 amino acids: CASSLAGGRYEQYF. The CDR3 bases are TGTGCCAGCAGCTTAGCCGGCGGCCGCTACGAGCAGTACTTC.

The table lists this clonotype with many counts. This chain uses TRBV14 with TRBJ2-1, with a possible D match to TRBD2 (5 bases). The CDR3 is made up of 13 amino acids. CDR1 is SGHDN, CDR2 FVKESK, per germline. The germline V and J ends were trimmed by 3 bases and 9 bases, with 12 bases remaining between them. In DNA form, the CDR3 reads TGTGCCAGCAGCCAGGCTCTAGGAGGTGAGCAGTTCTTC. Residues: CASSQALGGEQFF.

This clonotype was recorded a few times. The J gene is TRBJ2-7, the V gene TRBV19; D is perhaps TRBD1 (6 bases). Germline CDR1 LNHDA, CDR2 SQIVND (reference sequence). The CDR3 runs 14 residues. V dropped 4 bases and J dropped 4 bases, with 14 bases sitting between them. The CDR3 DNA reads TGTGCCAGTAGTACACAGGGCATGGGGTACGAGCAGTACTTC. Translation: CASSTQGMGYEQYF.

The gene calls are TRBV11-2 and TRBJ2-1; no clear D. The CDR3 extends over 15 amino acids. Between the trimmed V and J ends, which lost 4 bases and 3 bases, there was a span of 13 bases. Germline lookup yields CDR1 SGHAT and CDR2 FQNNGV. The CDR3 DNA sequence: TGTGCCAGCAGCTCAGATGGGCTACACTACAATGAGCAGTTCTTC. It encodes CASSSDGLHYNEQFF.

This clonotype was seen repeatedly, ten times or more. This chain joins TRBV29-1 and TRBJ2-7; possibly TRBD1 for D (6 bases). V was clipped by 0 bases and J by 0 bases, with 12 bases between them. This CDR3 spans 15 amino acids. CDR1 and CDR2 from the germline V gene are SQVTM and ANQGSEA. As DNA, the CDR3 is TGCAGCGTTGAAGAGACAGGTGGGAGCTCCTACGAGCAGTACTTC. As protein: CSVEETGGSSYEQYF.

A few counts support this clonotype. V usage is TRBV7-3 and J usage is TRBJ2-4; maybe TRBD1 (5 bases). Germline V gene data show CDR1 as SGHTA and CDR2 as FQGTGA. Trimming left V 2 bases short and J 0 bases short, with 8 bases between. The CDR3 consists of 15 residues. Here the CDR3 reads CASSLDSLAKNIQYF. CDR3 in DNA: TGTGCCAGCAGCTTAGACAGCCTAGCCAAAAACATTCAGTACTTC.

This clonotype was detected only a few times. The chain has TRBV3-1 and TRBJ2-7; weak D call: TRBD1 (6 bases). The germline CDR1 and CDR2 sequences are LGHDT and YNNKEL (reference sequence). The V end lost 1 base, the J end lost 1 base, and 11 bases lay between the germline ends. This CDR3 spans 15 amino acids. In DNA form, the CDR3 reads TGTGCCAGCAGCCAAGTGAGGACAGCTTCCTACGAGCAGTACTTC. It codes for CASSQVRTASYEQYF.

The table lists this clonotype with many counts. The DNA for the CDR3 is TGTGCCAGCAGCGAAGTAGGACTAGCGGGATCAACCGGGGAGCTGTTTTTT. This sequence encodes CASSEVGLAGSTGELFF. The rearrangement links TRBV11-3 to TRBJ2-2, with 12 bases fitting TRBD2. CDR1 is SGHNT, CDR2 YENEEA, per germline. V lost 5 bases to trimming and J lost 5 bases; unmatched junction nucleotides: 9. There are 17 residues in the CDR3.

The table lists this clonotype with a few counts. This chain uses TRBV3-1 with TRBJ1-2; TRBD1 aligns across 9 bases. Germline-derived CDR1 and CDR2 are LGHDT and YNNKEL (reference sequence). This CDR3 has 15 residues. V trimming: 4 bases; J trimming: 2 bases; junction bases outside the gene matches: 5. As DNA, the CDR3 is TGTGCCAGCAGCCGGGGACAGGGACCCAACTATGGCTACACCTTC. Protein: CASSRGQGPNYGYTF.

This clonotype turned up a few times. The genes are TRBV29-1 and TRBJ2-3; D tentatively reads TRBD1 or TRBD2 (5 bases each). The CDR3 contains 14 residues. Looked up from germline, CDR1 is SQVTM and CDR2 is ANQGSEA. Trimming stripped 3 bases from V and 0 bases from J, with 10 bases between. The CDR3 protein is CSVDPGPSTDTQYF. CDR3 sequence (DNA): TGCAGCGTTGACCCGGGGCCGAGCACAGATACGCAGTATTTT.

The rearrangement uses TRBV9 and TRBJ1-4, with D perhaps TRBD1 (6 bases). V shed 4 bases and J shed 1 base, with 11 bases lying between them. Germline lookup yields CDR1 SGDLS and CDR2 YYNGEE. The CDR3 loop spans 15 amino acids. The CDR3 DNA reads TGTGCCAGCAGCTCCCAGGGGAGAACTAATGAAAAACTGTTTTTT. Encoded protein: CASSSQGRTNEKLFF. The full variable domain, completed using reference TRBV9 and TRBJ1-4, is DSGVTQTPKHLITATGQRVTLRCSPRSGDLSVYWYQQSLDQGLQFLIQYYNGEERAKGNILERFSAQQFPDLHSELNLSSLELGDSALYFCASSSQGRTNEKLFFGSGTQLSVL.

This clonotype was observed many times. The chain links TRBV11-2 to TRBJ1-2; possible D gene TRBD1, 5 bases. CDR1 and CDR2 (germline): SGHAT, FQNNGV. Between the trimmed V and J ends, which lost 4 bases and 2 bases, there was a span of 14 bases. The CDR3 loop spans 15 amino acids. The CDR3 sequence is CASSSPGSPNYGYTF. In nucleotides, the CDR3 is TGTGCCAGCAGCTCACCAGGGTCCCCAAACTATGGCTACACCTTC.

In its sample, this clonotype was seen a few times. The chain carries TRBV7-2 and TRBJ2-7, with a possible D match to TRBD1 (6 bases). CDR3 length: 16 amino acids. V was shortened by 5 bases and J by 2 bases, with 19 bases between the two germline ends. Germline CDR1 SGHTA, CDR2 FQGNSA. CDR3: CASSLGQHRGPYEQYF. The CDR3 DNA sequence: TGTGCCAGCAGCCTTGGACAGCATCGGGGACCCTACGAGCAGTACTTC. The full variable domain, its missing parts supplied by reference TRBV7-2 and TRBJ2-7, is GAGVSQSPSNKVTEKGKDVELRCDPISGHTALYWYRQSLGQGLEFLIYFQGNSAPDKSGLPSDRFSAERTGGSVSTLTIQRTQQEDSAVYLCASSLGQHRGPYEQYFGPGTRLTVT.

The chain employs TRBV4-1 and TRBJ2-2; 8 bases are shared with TRBD2. Trimming cost V 4 bases and J 3 bases; bases outside gene matches: 4. The CDR3 extends over 15 amino acids. Germline loops: CDR1 MGHRA, CDR2 YSYEKL. This chain's CDR3 is CASSPGTRDTGELFF. In DNA form, the CDR3 reads TGCGCCAGCAGCCCCGGGACTAGGGACACCGGGGAGCTGTTTTTT.

In its sample, this clonotype was seen many times. The chain employs TRBV21-1 and TRBJ2-7. TRBV21-1 counts as a pseudogene. The CDR3 consists of 11 residues. The DNA for the CDR3 is TGTGCCAGCAGCAAGGAAAGAAAGCAGTACTTC. It specifies CASSKERKQYF.

The chain carries TRBV6-2 or TRBV6-3 and TRBJ1-2; 7 nucleotides align to TRBD1. Looked up from germline, CDR1 is MNHEY and CDR2 is SVGEGT. With V trimmed by 6 bases and J by 2 bases, 9 bases remained unmatched. The CDR3 covers 15 residues. The CDR3 DNA is TGTGCCAGCAGCCCCTTTGGGACAGACAACTATGGCTACACCTTC. Its protein is CASSPFGTDNYGYTF.

This clonotype appeared many times. The chain employs TRBV20-1 and TRBJ1-5, with D possibly TRBD1 on 5 matching bases. Trimming took off 3 bases at V and 1 base at J, with 10 bases between the two ends. Germline CDR1 and CDR2: DFQATT and SNEGSKA (reference sequence). This CDR3 spans 14 amino acids. Here the CDR3 DNA reads TGCAGTGCTAGGGGCAGACAGAGCAATCAGCCCCAGCATTTT. Its translation: CSARGRQSNQPQHF.

This clonotype was detected many times. V usage is TRBV12-3 or TRBV12-4 and J usage is TRBJ1-4; possibly TRBD1 for D (5 bases). Between the trimmed V and J ends, which lost 6 bases and 14 bases, there was a span of 19 bases. CDR3 length: 13 residues. CDR3 in DNA: TGTGCCAGCAGCCCCCCGGGGCTCCCGGGGCTGTTTTTT. Its translation is CASSPPGLPGLFF.

This clonotype was counted between two and nine times. For the CDR3, the DNA is TGTGCCAGCAGCGCGGGAGGTGTGGCAGATACGCAGTATTTT. Translated, it gives CASSAGGVADTQYF. The chain is built from TRBV28 and TRBJ2-3, with 8 bases matching TRBD2. The germline V gene encodes CDR1 MDHEN and CDR2 SYDVKM. The CDR3 runs 14 residues. The trim removed 6 bases at V and 4 bases at J, leaving 6 bases unmatched.